A single sample is the source of the 23 T cell receptor beta chains below, sequenced in a study of cytomegalovirus exposure and HLA in healthy donors. The study ran its PCR with 60 Vbeta and 13 Jbeta primers. The assay was immunoSEQ multiplex PCR, and TCRdb's table has in-frame clones only and misses some. This table has fewer than 200,000 clones, more than 75% appearing once. What was sequenced was PBMCs. The receptors come from a woman aged 25-40 years in good health and CMV-seropositive.

V usage is TRBV4-1 and J usage is TRBJ2-4; 15 nucleotides align to TRBD2. V lost 4 bases, J lost 3 bases, and 4 bases stayed unmatched. The CDR3 consists of 17 residues. CDR1 MGHRA and CDR2 YSYEKL come from the germline V gene. The CDR3 here is CASSRGLAGGGKNIQYF. For the CDR3, the DNA is TGCGCCAGCAGCCGAGGACTAGCGGGGGGGGGCAAAAACATTCAGTACTTC.

The chain carries TRBV7-8 and TRBJ1-3; TRBD1 matches 7 bases. The V gene end was trimmed by 4 bases and the J gene end by 3 bases; junction bases not matched to a gene: 6. This CDR3 is 15 amino acids long. Germline CDR1 is SGHVS and CDR2 is FQNEAQ. The chain's CDR3 is CASSSSTGVGNTIYF. The CDR3, as DNA: TGTGCCAGCAGCTCGTCTACAGGGGTTGGAAACACCATATATTTT.

This chain's CDR3 is CASSHTGLGEKLFF. The DNA of the CDR3 is TGTGCCAGCAGCCACACAGGGTTAGGAGAAAAACTGTTTTTT. This sequence joins TRBV7-9 and TRBJ1-4; a weak D match, TRBD1 (6 bases). Per the germline V gene, CDR1 is SEHNR and CDR2 is FQNEAQ (reference sequence). Trimming took off 5 bases at V and 8 bases at J, with 15 bases between the two ends. This CDR3 contains 14 residues. The full variable domain, in which reference TRBV7-9 and TRBJ1-4 provide the parts outside the CDR3, is DTGVSQNPRHKITKRGQNVTFRCDPISEHNRLYWYRQTLGQGPEFLTYFQNEAQLEKSRLLSDRFSAERPKGSFSTLEIQRTEQGDSAMYLCASSHTGLGEKLFFGSGTQLSVL.

The V and J genes are TRBV5-1 and TRBJ2-1; D is possibly TRBD2 (6 bases). V lost 0 bases to trimming and J lost 7 bases, with 14 bases between them. CDR1 and CDR2 (germline): SGHRS, YFSETQ. The CDR3 has 15 amino acids. Here the CDR3 reads CASSLEGAGMNEQFF. CDR3 nucleotides: TGCGCCAGCAGCTTGGAAGGGGCGGGAATGAATGAGCAGTTCTTC.

The J gene is TRBJ1-2, the V gene TRBV5-1, with 7 bases lining up with TRBD1. The CDR3 contains 13 residues. The V and J ends lost 2 bases and 5 bases, in that order; junction bases with no gene match: 3. CDR1 is SGHRS and CDR2 is YFSETQ in the germline V gene. The CDR3 DNA follows: TGCGCCAGCAGCTTAGGACAGGTATATGGCTACACCTTC. This codes for CASSLGQVYGYTF.

The rearrangement uses TRBV5-6 and TRBJ2-7, with no clear D. V lost 0 bases and J lost 3, with 16 bases in between. The CDR3 is made up of 16 amino acids. The V gene's germline CDR1 is SGHDT and CDR2 YYEEEE. The CDR3 region has the DNA TGTGCCAGCAGCTTGGCCAAGGCACAGAGCTACTACGAGCAGTACTTC. Translation: CASSLAKAQSYYEQYF. Based on the CDR3 plus reference TRBV5-6 and TRBJ2-7, the full variable domain is DAGVTQSPTHLIKTRGQQVTLRCSPKSGHDTVSWYQQALGQGPQFIFQYYEEEERQRGNFPDRFSGHQFPNYSSELNVNALLLGDSALYLCASSLAKAQSYYEQYFGPGTRLTVT.

The chain couples TRBV9 to TRBJ2-2; 9 nucleotides agree with TRBD1. Germline trimming cut 4 bases from V and 6 bases from J; bases unmatched to any gene: 10. The CDR3 is 16 amino acids. CDR1 and CDR2 (germline): SGDLS, YYNGEE. CDR3 residues: CASSLTGGAFPGELFF. The CDR3 DNA follows: TGTGCCAGCAGCCTAACAGGGGGCGCTTTCCCCGGGGAGCTGTTTTTT.

The chain employs TRBV7-9 and TRBJ1-2; 8 nucleotides align to TRBD1. Germline CDR1 is SEHNR and CDR2 is FQNEAQ (reference sequence). This CDR3 has 14 amino acids. The ends lost 5 bases at V and 1 base at J; junction bases unmatched: 3. In DNA form, the CDR3 reads TGTGCCAGCAGCCCGGGACAGGTTAACTATGGCTACACCTTC. Protein product: CASSPGQVNYGYTF.

The gene calls are TRBV27 and TRBJ2-3, with TRBD2 identical over 14 bases. CDR1 and CDR2 from the germline V gene are MNHEY and SMNVEV (reference sequence). The CDR3 covers 19 residues. V gave up 0 bases and J gave up 1 base; unmatched junction bases: 6. The chain's CDR3 is CASSLSGTSGRGGTDTQYF. In DNA form, the CDR3 reads TGTGCCAGCAGTTTATCAGGGACTAGCGGGAGAGGGGGCACAGATACGCAGTATTTT.

The chain links TRBV7-8 to TRBJ2-2; D remains ambiguous. Trimming took 5 bases from V and 0 from J, leaving 13 bases between them. Looked up from germline, CDR1 is SGHVS and CDR2 is FQNEAQ. CDR3 length: 16 residues. CDR3 in DNA: TGTGCCAGCAGCCATCAACGGGTATCGAACACCGGGGAGCTGTTTTTT. This gives the protein CASSHQRVSNTGELFF.

This clone was picked up one time. The rearrangement joins TRBV9 to TRBJ1-6; weak D call: TRBD1 (5 bases). V gave up 1 base and J gave up 9 bases, with 11 bases separating them. This CDR3 region has 14 residues. CDR1 is SGDLS and CDR2 is YYNGEE in the germline V gene. CDR3 DNA sequence: TGTGCCAGCAGCGTAATGGGGCAAGGTTCACCCCTCCACTTT. Protein product: CASSVMGQGSPLHF.

This clone turned up a few times. This sequence joins TRBV5-1 and TRBJ1-1; no reliable D call. This CDR3 is 12 amino acids long. V lost 4 bases and J lost 5, with 9 bases in between. Per germline, CDR1 SGHRS and CDR2 YFSETQ. As DNA, the CDR3 is TGCGCCAGCAGCCTCGGGTGGACTGAAGCTTTCTTT. Its translation: CASSLGWTEAFF.

V is TRBV5-1 and J is TRBJ2-2; 8 bases align to TRBD1. This CDR3 comprises 16 residues. With 0 bases clipped from V and 7 bases from J, the junction kept 8 bases outside the gene matches. Germline lookup yields CDR1 SGHRS and CDR2 YFSETQ. CDR3 sequence: CASSLAGTGWNGELFF. Here the CDR3 DNA reads TGCGCCAGCAGCTTGGCTGGGACAGGTTGGAACGGGGAGCTGTTTTTT. The whole variable domain, remainder taken from reference TRBV5-1 and TRBJ2-2, is KAGVTQTPRYLIKTRGQQVTLSCSPISGHRSVSWYQQTPGQGLQFLFEYFSETQRNKGNFPGRFSGRQFSNSRSEMNVSTLELGDSALYLCASSLAGTGWNGELFFGEGSRLTVL.

The chain combines TRBV14 with TRBJ1-2; TRBD1 aligns across 7 bases. The trim removed 1 base at V and 1 base at J, leaving 12 bases unmatched. Per the germline V gene, CDR1 is SGHDN and CDR2 is FVKESK. This CDR3 comprises 18 residues. This chain's CDR3 is CASSQGGTDVELNYGYTF. As DNA, the CDR3 is TGTGCCAGCAGCCAAGGCGGGACAGACGTAGAACTTAACTATGGCTACACCTTC.

The gene calls are TRBV5-4 and TRBJ2-7, with D possibly matching TRBD1 (5 bases). The ends were cut back, 5 bases at V and 3 bases at J, with 15 bases in the middle. CDR3 length: 14 amino acids. Germline CDR1 is SGHNT and CDR2 is YYREEE (reference sequence). The CDR3 is CASSKALRGYEQYF. CDR3 DNA sequence: TGTGCCAGCAGTAAGGCCCTTAGGGGCTACGAGCAGTACTTC.

J is TRBJ2-2 and V is TRBV6-1, with D perhaps TRBD1 (6 bases). CDR3 size: 13 residues. Germline V gene lookup returns CDR1 MNHNS and CDR2 SASEGT. V was pared by 7 bases and J by 6 bases, with 12 bases between. CDR3 sequence reads: CASTLSGAGELFF. For the CDR3, the DNA is TGTGCCAGCACCCTCTCAGGGGCCGGGGAGCTGTTTTTT.

The chain couples TRBV6-1 to TRBJ1-3; the D gene is possibly TRBD1 (6 bases). Germline V gene lookup returns CDR1 MNHNS and CDR2 SASEGT. The CDR3 is made up of 14 amino acids. V was shortened by 6 bases and J by 2 bases, with 11 bases between the two germline ends. DNA for the CDR3: TGTGCCAGCAGGGACAGTTGGCCTGGAAACACCATATATTTT. Translated: CASRDSWPGNTIYF.

The chain recombines TRBV30 with TRBJ2-7; D is possibly TRBD1 (6 bases). The CDR3 runs 17 residues. Trimming removed 3 bases from V and 0 bases from J, with 21 bases in between. Looked up from germline, CDR1 is GTSNPN and CDR2 is SVGIG (reference sequence). The chain's CDR3 is CAWRRLLVGRGSYEQYF. DNA for the CDR3: TGTGCCTGGAGGCGCCTCTTGGTGGGCAGGGGCTCCTACGAGCAGTACTTC.

The genes are TRBV5-1 and TRBJ2-1, with 9 positions matching TRBD2. Germline values: CDR1 SGHRS, CDR2 YFSETQ. Trimming took 4 bases from V and 10 from J; bases not matched to a gene: 6. There are 13 residues in the CDR3. The CDR3 region is CASSPGLANEQFF. The CDR3 nucleotides are TGCGCCAGCAGCCCGGGACTAGCAAACGAGCAGTTCTTC.

The rearrangement links TRBV6-6 to TRBJ2-5; 13 nucleotides align to TRBD2. The CDR3 is 15 amino acids. Trimming took 3 bases from V and 3 from J; bases not matched to a gene: 1. Per the germline V gene, CDR1 is MNHNY and CDR2 is SVGAGI (reference sequence). CDR3 in DNA: TGTGCCAGCAGTTATGGACTAGCGGGGGAAGAGACCCAGTACTTC. Protein: CASSYGLAGEETQYF.

This chain joins TRBV11-3 and TRBJ2-3, with 8 positions matching TRBD2. The trim removed 3 bases at V and 2 bases at J, leaving 4 bases unmatched. The CDR3 extends over 15 amino acids. CDR1 is SGHNT and CDR2 is YENEEA in the germline V gene. The CDR3: CASSFSAGVTDTQYF. The CDR3 nucleotides read TGTGCCAGCAGCTTCTCAGCGGGGGTCACAGATACGCAGTATTTT.

Only one count was recorded for this clone. This same CDR3 is encoded by further DNA sequences in the sample. The chain has TRBV5-6 and TRBJ2-1; possibly TRBD2 for D (7 bases). Germline CDR1 and CDR2: SGHDT and YYEEEE. V was pared by 4 bases and J by 1 base, with 12 bases between. This CDR3 is 15 amino acids long. This CDR3 is CASSAGARSYNEQFF. DNA for the CDR3: TGTGCCAGCAGCGCGGGGGCGAGGTCCTACAATGAGCAGTTCTTC.

The gene calls are TRBV18 and TRBJ2-7, with D perhaps matching TRBD1 (6 bases). This CDR3 is 12 amino acids long. Trimming took 3 bases from V and 7 from J, leaving 10 bases between them. Germline CDR1 and CDR2: KGHSH and LQKENI. CDR3: CASSPTGVEQYF. The DNA for the CDR3 is TGTGCCAGCTCACCGACAGGTGTAGAGCAGTACTTC.